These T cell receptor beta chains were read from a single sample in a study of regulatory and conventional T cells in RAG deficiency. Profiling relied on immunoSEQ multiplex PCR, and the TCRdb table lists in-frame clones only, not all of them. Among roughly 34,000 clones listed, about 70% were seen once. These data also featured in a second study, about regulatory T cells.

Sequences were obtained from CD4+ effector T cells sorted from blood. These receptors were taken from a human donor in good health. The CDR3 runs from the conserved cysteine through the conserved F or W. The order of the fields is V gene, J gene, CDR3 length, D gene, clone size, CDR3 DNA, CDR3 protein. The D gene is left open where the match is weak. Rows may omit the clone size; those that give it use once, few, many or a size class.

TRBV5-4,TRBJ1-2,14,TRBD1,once,TGTGCCAGCAGCTGGCCGACAGGGTTTAATGGCTACACCTTC,CASSWPTGFNGYTF
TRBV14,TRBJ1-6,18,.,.,TGTGCCAGCAGCCAAGTGGACTGGCGTGAGTTTTATAATTCACCCCTCCACTTT,CASSQVDWREFYNSPLHF
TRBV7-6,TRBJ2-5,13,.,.,TGTGCCAGCAGCTCCCCGGTGGTGCAGACCCAGTACTTC,CASSSPVVQTQYF
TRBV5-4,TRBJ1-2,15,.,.,TGTGCCAGCAGCTTGGAAGCCAAAACTAACTATGGCTACACCTTC,CASSLEAKTNYGYTF
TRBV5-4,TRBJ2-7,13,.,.,TGTGCCAGCAGCTTTGGCGCCGACTACGAGCAGTACTTC,CASSFGADYEQYF
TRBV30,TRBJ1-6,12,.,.,TGTGCCTGGGGACGGGATAATTCACCCCTCCACTTT,CAWGRDNSPLHF
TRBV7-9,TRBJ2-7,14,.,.,TGTGCCAGCAGCGCCCCCCGGGACCCCTACGAGCAGTACTTC,CASSAPRDPYEQYF
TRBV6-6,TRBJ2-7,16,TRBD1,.,TGTGCCAGCAGTAAAGATCTCGACAGGGGTGGCTACGAGCAGTACTTC,CASSKDLDRGGYEQYF
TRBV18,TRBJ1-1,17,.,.,TGTGCCAGCTCACCAGGTTGGGACATTCGAAGCGGCACTGAAGCTTTCTTT,CASSPGWDIRSGTEAFF
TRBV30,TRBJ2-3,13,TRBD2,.,TGTGCCTGGGACGGGGGGGTGGCAGATACGCAGTATTTT,CAWDGGVADTQYF
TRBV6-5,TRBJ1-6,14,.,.,TGTGCCAGCGCTCCGGGACGGTATAATTCACCCCTCCACTTT,CASAPGRYNSPLHF
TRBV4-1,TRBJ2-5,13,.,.,TGCGCCAGCAGCCTGGGCCCGTACGAGACCCAGTACTTC,CASSLGPYETQYF
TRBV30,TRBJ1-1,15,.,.,TGTGCCTGGAGGGCAGGGTGGCCACTGAACACTGAAGCTTTCTTT,CAWRAGWPLNTEAFF
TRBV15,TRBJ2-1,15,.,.,TGTGCCACCAGCAGAGCCCAGAGCTCCTACAATGAGCAGTTCTTC,CATSRAQSSYNEQFF
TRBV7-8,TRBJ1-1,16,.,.,TGTGCCAGCAGCCGTCTTTGGGATGGGGGGGCCACTGAAGCTTTCTTT,CASSRLWDGGATEAFF
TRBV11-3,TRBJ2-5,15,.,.,TGTGCCAGCAGCTTAGGGGCCGGGCCTTGGGAGACCCAGTACTTC,CASSLGAGPWETQYF
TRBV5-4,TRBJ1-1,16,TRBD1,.,TGTGCCAGCAGCTTGAAGGGGGCAGCTGGTAGAACTGAAGCTTTCTTT,CASSLKGAAGRTEAFF
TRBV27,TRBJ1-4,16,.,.,TGTGCCAGCAGTTTTAATTCGTGGGTCGCTAATGAAAAACTGTTTTTT,CASSFNSWVANEKLFF
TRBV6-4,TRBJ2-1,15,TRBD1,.,TGTGCCAGCAGGGGTCGGGACAGGGTTTCGGATGAGCAGTTCTTC,CASRGRDRVSDEQFF
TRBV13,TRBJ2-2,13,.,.,TGTGCCAGCAGCTTGATGCGGGCCGGGGAGCTGTTTTTT,CASSLMRAGELFF
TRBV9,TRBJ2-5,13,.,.,TGTGCCAGCAGCGCCGACGGAAAAGAGACCCAGTACTTC,CASSADGKETQYF
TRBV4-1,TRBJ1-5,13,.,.,TGCGCCAGCAGCCAAGGGACCCGTTGGCCCCAGCATTTT,CASSQGTRWPQHF
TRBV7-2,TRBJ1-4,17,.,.,TGTGCCAGCAGCTTATTACAGGGATCCGGCACTAATGAAAAACTGTTTTTT,CASSLLQGSGTNEKLFF
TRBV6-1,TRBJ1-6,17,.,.,TGTGCCAGCAGTGAAGATGGGGGGATCCAATATAATTCACCCCTCCACTTT,CASSEDGGIQYNSPLHF
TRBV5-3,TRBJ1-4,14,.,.,TGTGCCAGATTCCAGGACCCTACTAATGAAAAACTGTTTTTT,CARFQDPTNEKLFF
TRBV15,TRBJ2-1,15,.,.,TGTGCCACCAGCAGGGACGGACTACAGGTGAATGAGCAGTTCTTC,CATSRDGLQVNEQFF
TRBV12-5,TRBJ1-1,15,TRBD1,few,TGTGCTAGTGGTTTCTCCTCAGGGGGCCTCACTGAAGCTTTCTTT,CASGFSSGGLTEAFF
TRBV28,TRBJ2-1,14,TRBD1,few,TGTGCCAGCGGGGACAGGGGGCCAGTCGATGAGCAGTTCTTC,CASGDRGPVDEQFF
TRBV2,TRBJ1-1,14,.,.,TGTGCCAGCAGCCCCCATGGACAGAAGACTGAAGCTTTCTTT,CASSPHGQKTEAFF
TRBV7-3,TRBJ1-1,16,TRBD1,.,TGTGCCAGCAGCGCTACAGGGGGCCCTATGAACACTGAAGCTTTCTTT,CASSATGGPMNTEAFF
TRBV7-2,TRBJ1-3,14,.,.,TGTGCCAGCAGCTCATTAGGGGGTGGAAACACCATATATTTT,CASSSLGGGNTIYF
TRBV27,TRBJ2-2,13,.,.,TGTGCCAGCAGCTCCGAGCTCATCGGGGAGCTGTTTTTT,CASSSELIGELFF
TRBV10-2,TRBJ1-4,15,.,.,TGCGCCAGCAGTGAGGACAGAGCAACTAATGAAAAACTGTTTTTT,CASSEDRATNEKLFF
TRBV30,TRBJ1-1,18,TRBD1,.,TGTGCCTGGAGTCCGAGACAGGGGGCGCGAGGGTTTAGCACTGAAGCTTTCTTT,CAWSPRQGARGFSTEAFF
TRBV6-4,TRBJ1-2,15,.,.,TGTGCCAGCAGTGACCTTGGGGGGCTCGACTATGGCTACACCTTC,CASSDLGGLDYGYTF
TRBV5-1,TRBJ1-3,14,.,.,TGCGCCAGCAGTCCTTTGGGGGCTGGAAACACCATATATTTT,CASSPLGAGNTIYF
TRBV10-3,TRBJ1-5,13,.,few,TGTGCCATCAGTGAGCGTAGCAATCAGCCCCAGCATTTT,CAISERSNQPQHF
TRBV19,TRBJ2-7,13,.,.,TGTGCCAGTAGTAAGGGACTGACCCACGAGCAGTACTTC,CASSKGLTHEQYF
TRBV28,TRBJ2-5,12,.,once,TGTGCCAGCAAAGAGGGTCAAGAGACCCAGTACTTC,CASKEGQETQYF
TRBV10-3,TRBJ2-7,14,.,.,TGTGCCATCAGTGATGAAGGGGCCTCCTACGAGCAGTACTTC,CAISDEGASYEQYF
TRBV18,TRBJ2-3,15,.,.,TGTGCCAGCTCACCACAACGGACTAGCACAGATACGCAGTATTTT,CASSPQRTSTDTQYF
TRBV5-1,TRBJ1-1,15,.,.,TGCGCCAGCAGCTCGGACCACGAGGCGAACACTGAAGCTTTCTTT,CASSSDHEANTEAFF
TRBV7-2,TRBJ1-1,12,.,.,TGTGCCAGCAGCCCCAATCGGGGTGAAGCTTTCTTT,CASSPNRGEAFF
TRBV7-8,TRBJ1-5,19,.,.,TGTGCCAGCAGCTTAGCAGGCTTCTTGTTGAGGGGCCATAATCAGCCCCAGCATTTT,CASSLAGFLLRGHNQPQHF
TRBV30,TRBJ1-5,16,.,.,TGTGCCTGGAGTGTAGTTAACAGCTATAGCAATCAGCCCCAGCATTTT,CAWSVVNSYSNQPQHF
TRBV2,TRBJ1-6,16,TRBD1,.,TGTGCCAGCAGTGTCCAGGGGGCTAAAAATAATTCACCCCTCCACTTT,CASSVQGAKNNSPLHF
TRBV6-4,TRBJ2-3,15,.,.,TGTGCCAGCAGTGATAATGGAGGGGGGCCAGATACGCAGTATTTT,CASSDNGGGPDTQYF
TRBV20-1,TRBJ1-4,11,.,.,TGCAGTGCTATCGCGCGCAGCACACTGTTTTTT,CSAIARSTLFF
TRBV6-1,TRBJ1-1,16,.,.,TGTGCCAGCAGTGAGGGCCATAAGGGGCCCAACACTGAAGCTTTCTTT,CASSEGHKGPNTEAFF
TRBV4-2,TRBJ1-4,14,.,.,TGTGCCAGCAGCCAAGAACCTCTGGAGGAAAAACTGTTTTTT,CASSQEPLEEKLFF
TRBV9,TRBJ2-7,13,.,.,TGTGCCAGCAGCGCCGGCGTAGCCTACGAGCAGTACTTC,CASSAGVAYEQYF